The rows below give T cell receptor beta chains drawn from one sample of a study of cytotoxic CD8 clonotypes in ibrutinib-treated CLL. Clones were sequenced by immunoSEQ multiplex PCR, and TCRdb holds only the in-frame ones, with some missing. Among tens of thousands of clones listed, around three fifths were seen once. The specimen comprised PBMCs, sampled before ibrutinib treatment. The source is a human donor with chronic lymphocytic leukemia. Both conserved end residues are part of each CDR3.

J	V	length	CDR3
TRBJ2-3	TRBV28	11	CASSSLDTQYF
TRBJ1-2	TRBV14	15	CASSQFQTGVSGYTF
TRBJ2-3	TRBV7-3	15	CASSLGLGADDTQYF
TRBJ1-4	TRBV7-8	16	CASSLARAGPNEKLFF
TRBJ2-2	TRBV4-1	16	CASSQVAAGVQGELFF
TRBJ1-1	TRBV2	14	CASSKQGAGTEAFF
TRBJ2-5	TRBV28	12	CASWGQKETQYF
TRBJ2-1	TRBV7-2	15	CASSLNKRGLNEQFF
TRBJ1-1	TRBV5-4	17	CASSLLRPDGLNTEAFF
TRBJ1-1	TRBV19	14	CASSINVQGTEAFF
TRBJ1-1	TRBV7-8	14	CASSVGTFTAEAFF
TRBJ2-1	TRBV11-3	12	CASSLVGGGQFF
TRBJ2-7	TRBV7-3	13	CASSTTGGFEQYF
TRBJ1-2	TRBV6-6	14	CASSQQGGGYGYTF
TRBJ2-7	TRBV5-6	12	CASSLPTGTQYF
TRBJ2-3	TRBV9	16	CASSVATGGPTDTQYF
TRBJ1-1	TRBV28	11	CASSPGTEAFF
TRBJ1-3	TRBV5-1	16	CASSLAGQGLQNTIYF
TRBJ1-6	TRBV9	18	CASSVEGGTRSYNSPLHF
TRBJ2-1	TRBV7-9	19	CASSTRRGIGSGSYNEQFF
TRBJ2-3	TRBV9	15	CASSQMGAGADTQYF
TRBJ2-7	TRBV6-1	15	CASSEEVGFSYEQYF
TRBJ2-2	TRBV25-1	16	CASSGYSGSGTGELFF
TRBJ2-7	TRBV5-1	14	CASSLRGGAYEQYF
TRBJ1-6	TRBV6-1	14	CASRAGTVNSPLHF
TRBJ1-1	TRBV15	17	CATSSLFIAGANTEAFF
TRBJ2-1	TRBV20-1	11	CSARAQNEQFF
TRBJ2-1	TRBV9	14	CASSVGPNYNEQFF
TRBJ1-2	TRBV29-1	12	CSGGTSNYGYTF
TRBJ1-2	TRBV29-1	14	CSVGTGNANYGYTF
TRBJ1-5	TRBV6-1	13	CASETVINQPQHF
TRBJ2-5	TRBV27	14	CASSLAGQGETQYF
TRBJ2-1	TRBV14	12	CATKKGGQEQFF
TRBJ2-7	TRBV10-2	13	CASTTGPTYEQYF
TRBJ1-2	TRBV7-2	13	CASSFAGGDGYTF
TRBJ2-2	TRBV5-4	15	CASTALGQGNGELFF
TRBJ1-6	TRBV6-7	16	CASSYGGTGGNSPLHF
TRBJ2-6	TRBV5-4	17	CASSLSTGSAGANVLTF
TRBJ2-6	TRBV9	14	CASSVQSGANVLTF
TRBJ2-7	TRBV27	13	CASSLRTGYEQYF
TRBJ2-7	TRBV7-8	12	CASSKGGDEQYF
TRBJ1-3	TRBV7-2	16	CASSLWTGTSGNTIYF
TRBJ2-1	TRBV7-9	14	CASNSPSSYNEQFF
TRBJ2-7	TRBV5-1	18	CASSSDRVGAGVTYEQYF
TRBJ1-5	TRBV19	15	CASSKTGWGNQPQHF
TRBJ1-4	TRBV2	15	CASREAWGGNEKLFF
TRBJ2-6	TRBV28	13	CASSFPGANVLTF
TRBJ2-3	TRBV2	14	CASSSTPSTDTQYF
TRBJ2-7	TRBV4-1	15	CASSQVSSGKYEQYF
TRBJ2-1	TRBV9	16	CASSEGSGSSYNEQFF
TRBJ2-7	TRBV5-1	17	CASSLWLEAGRSYEQYF
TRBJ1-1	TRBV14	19	CASSQSPYGTGVGYTEAFF
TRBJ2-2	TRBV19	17	CASSPHGGGPNTGELFF